This is a list of T cell receptor beta chains from one sample in a study of shared clonotypes between healthy human individuals. Clones were sequenced by immunoSEQ multiplex PCR, and TCRdb holds only the in-frame ones, with some missing. The table lists roughly 1 million clones, 75% to 85% of them singletons, with about 0.52% in the top ten. Sequencing was performed on memory CD4+ T cells from PBMCs. The receptors here all came from a young man in good health. Some clones in this sample may be carry-over from other donors' samples. CDR3s include the opening cysteine and the closing phenylalanine or tryptophan. Rows may omit the clone size; those that give it use once, few, many or a size class.

J | V | size | CDR3
TRBJ2-1 | TRBV5-1 | . | CASSPGTGSSYNEQFF
TRBJ2-1 | TRBV7-2 | . | CASSLVSSYNEQFF
TRBJ1-2 | TRBV7-2 | . | CASSLVGRGDYGYTF
TRBJ2-2 | TRBV18 | . | CASSPRAMSNTGELFF
TRBJ1-1 | TRBV27 | . | CASSLQAGTNTEAFF
TRBJ2-7 | TRBV5-1 | . | CASSLTSGSPSYEQYF
TRBJ1-3 | TRBV5-1 | once | CASSLGAGHSGNTIYF
TRBJ1-1 | TRBV6-5 | . | CASSYSGSSQAFF
TRBJ2-5 | TRBV6-1 | . | CASRRQPEETQYF
TRBJ1-4 | TRBV2 | few | CASRAGTENEKLFF
TRBJ2-1 | TRBV11-2 | . | CASSVTGTSGINEQFF
TRBJ2-6 | TRBV7-3 | . | CASSLTMTSGANVLTF
TRBJ1-1 | TRBV9 | . | CASSAQQGYTEAFF
TRBJ2-3 | TRBV5-6 | . | CASSLDRNRNTQYF
TRBJ2-1 | TRBV19 | . | CASSISRTSGNYNEQFF
TRBJ2-7 | TRBV9 | . | CASYTPGGTSPDEQYF
TRBJ2-5 | TRBV30 | few | CAWSTGVETQYF
TRBJ2-7 | TRBV18 | . | CASSPGEALAGVNEQYF
TRBJ2-1 | TRBV6-5 | . | CASSYSWSSTAFF
TRBJ2-5 | TRBV5-6 | many | CASSLGQGGETQYF
TRBJ2-7 | TRBV18 | . | CASSSDRGREQYF
TRBJ2-7 | TRBV15 | . | CATSRGQNYEQYF
TRBJ2-6 | TRBV28 | once | CASSSGGQALAGANVLTF
TRBJ2-4 | TRBV11-2 | . | CASSLGGAGGANIQYF
TRBJ2-1 | TRBV27 | . | CASSPQAGARLAQFF
TRBJ1-1 | TRBV29-1 | many | CSLGEHTEAFF
TRBJ2-2 | TRBV19 | . | CASSIVASGELFF
TRBJ2-7 | TRBV7-9 | . | CASSLASGQTYEQYF
TRBJ2-2 | TRBV18 | . | CASSPTYGTGELFF
TRBJ1-5 | TRBV7-6 | . | CASSLRLGLRKSKQPQHF
TRBJ2-7 | TRBV6-1 | many | CASRAEGTGVYEQYF
TRBJ1-1 | TRBV5-1 | few | CASSPGGDGGGAFF
TRBJ2-7 | TRBV11-3 | . | CASSPSGTGTYEQYF
TRBJ2-1 | TRBV11-3 | . | CASSPRAGLSEQFF
TRBJ1-1 | TRBV19 | . | CASSIGGSTRTEAFF
TRBJ2-5 | TRBV2 | . | CASTTTGVQETQYF
TRBJ1-1 | TRBV29-1 | . | CSGRTGLGLEAFF
TRBJ2-7 | TRBV27 | . | CASSQDRRGSYEQYF
TRBJ1-1 | TRBV5-1 | . | CASSLGPVNTEAFF
TRBJ2-3 | TRBV5-4 | . | CASSRGVARGADTQYF
TRBJ2-1 | TRBV7-7 | once | CASSLGRTSGSINEQFF
TRBJ2-5 | TRBV9 | . | CASSLLGTTGETQYF
TRBJ1-1 | TRBV29-1 | . | CSGKDSLIEAFF
TRBJ2-2 | TRBV9 | few | CASSSKTSGSAGELFF
TRBJ2-7 | TRBV7-9 | . | CASTVGTAISYEQYF
TRBJ2-1 | TRBV2 | . | CASSRGKAYNEQFF
TRBJ1-3 | TRBV4-3 | . | CASRTDSSGNTIYF